Each of the 4 T cell receptor beta chains below was sequenced from the same sample in a study of control samples from healthy donors and cancer patients (dated by TCRdb to about 2020). Library preparation was by the immunoSEQ multiplex PCR assay. Imported from immuneACCESS, the table was reduced by TCRdb to in-frame sequences with V and J called. These copies leave out some clones; in studies compared against another copy, an unresolved V gene accounts for under half, and the cause of the remainder is not known. Recorded for this sample are over 150,000 clones; around 90% of them occurred a single time. In total, the top ten clones hold approximately 1.5% of the sample. The specimen sequenced was blood. The source of these receptors is a man aged 25-45 years in good health.

The CDR3 region has the DNA TGTGCCAGCAGTGTGGGGAACTATGGCTACACCTTC. It yields the protein CASSVGNYGYTF. The V call is TRBV2, the J call TRBJ1-2; D is ambiguous. CDR3 length: 12 residues. The V end was cut by 4 bases, the J end by 2 bases, with 5 bases between. Per the germline V gene, CDR1 is SNHLY and CDR2 is FYNNEI.

The rearrangement links TRBV5-5 to TRBJ2-3, with D maybe TRBD1 (6 bases). Germline lookup yields CDR1 SGHKS and CDR2 YYEKEE (reference sequence). V lost 5 bases, J lost 8 bases, and 21 bases lay in between. This CDR3 has 15 amino acids. The DNA of the CDR3 is TGTGCCAGCAGGCGTCCGGGACACCTACCTGGTACGCAGTATTTT. Amino acids: CASRRPGHLPGTQYF. The variable domain in full, completed from reference TRBV5-5 and TRBJ2-3, reads DAGVTQSPTHLIKTRGQQVTLRCSPISGHKSVSWYQQVLGQGPQFIFQYYEKEERGRGNFPDRFSARQFPNYSSELNVNALLLGDSALYLCASRRPGHLPGTQYFGPGTRLTVL.

The chain joins TRBV10-3 to TRBJ2-3; 8 bases match TRBD1. Germline values: CDR1 ENHRY, CDR2 SYGVKD. The CDR3 is 16 residues long. V trimming: 6 bases; J trimming: 4 bases; junction bases outside the gene matches: 12. The CDR3 nucleotides read TGTGCCATCAGAGACTTTGGACAGGGTCGGTCAGATACGCAGTATTTT. This encodes CAIRDFGQGRSDTQYF.

This chain joins TRBV2 and TRBJ1-1; D is possibly TRBD1 (6 bases). The ends were cut back, 6 bases at V and 5 bases at J, with 10 bases in the middle. The CDR3 length is 12 residues. Per germline, CDR1 SNHLY and CDR2 FYNNEI. This CDR3 reads CASSQGWTEAFF. The DNA for the CDR3 is TGTGCCAGCAGCCAGGGGTGGACTGAAGCTTTCTTT.